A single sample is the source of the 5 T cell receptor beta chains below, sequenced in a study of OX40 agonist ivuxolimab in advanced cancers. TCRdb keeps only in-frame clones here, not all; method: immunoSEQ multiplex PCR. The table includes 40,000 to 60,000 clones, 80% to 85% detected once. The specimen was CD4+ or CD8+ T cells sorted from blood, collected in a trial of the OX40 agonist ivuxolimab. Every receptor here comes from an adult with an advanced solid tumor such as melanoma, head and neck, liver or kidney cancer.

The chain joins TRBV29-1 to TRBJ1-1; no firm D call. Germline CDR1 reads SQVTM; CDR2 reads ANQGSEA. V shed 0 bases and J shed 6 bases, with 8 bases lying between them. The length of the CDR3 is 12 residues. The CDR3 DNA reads TGCAGCGTTGAAGAGGGCCTACCTGAAGCTTTCTTT. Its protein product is CSVEEGLPEAFF.

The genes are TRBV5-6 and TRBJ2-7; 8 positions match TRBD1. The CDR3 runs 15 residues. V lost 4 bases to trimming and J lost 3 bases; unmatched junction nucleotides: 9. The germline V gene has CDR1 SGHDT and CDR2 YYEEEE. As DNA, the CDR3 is TGTGCCAGCAGCCAGGGGGGACAGGTGATCTACGAGCAGTACTTC. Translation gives CASSQGGQVIYEQYF.

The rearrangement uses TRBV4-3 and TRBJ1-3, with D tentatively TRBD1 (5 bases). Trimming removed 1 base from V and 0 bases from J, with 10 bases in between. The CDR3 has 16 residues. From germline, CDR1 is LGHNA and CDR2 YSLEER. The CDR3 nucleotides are TGCGCCAGCAGCCAAGGGGGGTTTAGCTCTGGAAACACCATATATTTT. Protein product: CASSQGGFSSGNTIYF.

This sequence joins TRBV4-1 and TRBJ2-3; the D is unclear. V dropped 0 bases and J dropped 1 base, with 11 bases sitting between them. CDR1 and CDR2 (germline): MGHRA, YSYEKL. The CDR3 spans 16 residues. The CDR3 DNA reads TGCGCCAGCAGCCAAGATCCGGGTAGTGGCACAGATACGCAGTATTTT. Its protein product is CASSQDPGSGTDTQYF.

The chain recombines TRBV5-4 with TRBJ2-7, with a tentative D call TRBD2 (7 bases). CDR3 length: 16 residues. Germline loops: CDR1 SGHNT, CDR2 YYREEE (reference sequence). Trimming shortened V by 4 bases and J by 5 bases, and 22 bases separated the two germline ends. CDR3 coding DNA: TGTGCCAGCAGCGGGGGGGGGCACCTCACCGGTGACGAGCAGTACGTC. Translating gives CASSGGGHLTGDEQYV.